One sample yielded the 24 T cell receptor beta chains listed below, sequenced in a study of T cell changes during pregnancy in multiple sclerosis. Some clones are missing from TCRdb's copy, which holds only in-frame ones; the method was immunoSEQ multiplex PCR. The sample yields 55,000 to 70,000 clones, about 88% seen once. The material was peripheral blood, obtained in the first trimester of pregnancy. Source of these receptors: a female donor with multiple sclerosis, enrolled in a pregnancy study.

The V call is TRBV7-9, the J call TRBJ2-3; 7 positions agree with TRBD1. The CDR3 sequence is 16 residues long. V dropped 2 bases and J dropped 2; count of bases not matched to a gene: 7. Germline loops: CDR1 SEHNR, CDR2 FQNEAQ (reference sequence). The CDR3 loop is CASSLTRDSPTDTQYF. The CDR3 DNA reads TGTGCCAGCAGCTTAACTAGGGACAGCCCCACAGATACGCAGTATTTT.

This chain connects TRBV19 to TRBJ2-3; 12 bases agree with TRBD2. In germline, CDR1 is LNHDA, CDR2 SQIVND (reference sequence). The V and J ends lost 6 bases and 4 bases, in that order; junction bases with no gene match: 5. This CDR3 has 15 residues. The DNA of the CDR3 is TGTGCCAGTAGACTAGCGGGGGGTTTTTCAGATACGCAGTATTTT. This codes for CASRLAGGFSDTQYF.

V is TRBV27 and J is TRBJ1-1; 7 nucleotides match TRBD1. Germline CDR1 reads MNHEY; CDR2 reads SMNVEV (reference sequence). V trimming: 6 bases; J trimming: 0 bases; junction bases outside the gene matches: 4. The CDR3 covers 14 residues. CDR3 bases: TGTGCCAGCAGAGGGGGCGCGATGAACACTGAAGCTTTCTTT. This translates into CASRGGAMNTEAFF.

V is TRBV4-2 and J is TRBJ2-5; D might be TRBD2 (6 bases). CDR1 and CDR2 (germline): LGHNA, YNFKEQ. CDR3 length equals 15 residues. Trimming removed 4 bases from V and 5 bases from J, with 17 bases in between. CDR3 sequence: CASSRSTGSAETQYF. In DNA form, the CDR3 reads TGTGCCAGCAGCCGAAGTACCGGGAGTGCGGAGACCCAGTACTTC.

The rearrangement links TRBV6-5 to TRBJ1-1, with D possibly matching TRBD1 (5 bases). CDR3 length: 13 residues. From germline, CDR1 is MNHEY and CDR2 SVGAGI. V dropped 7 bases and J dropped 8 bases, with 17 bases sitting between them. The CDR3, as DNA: TGTGCCAGCACGCCGCCCGGGACTTCGGAAGCTTTCTTT. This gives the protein CASTPPGTSEAFF.

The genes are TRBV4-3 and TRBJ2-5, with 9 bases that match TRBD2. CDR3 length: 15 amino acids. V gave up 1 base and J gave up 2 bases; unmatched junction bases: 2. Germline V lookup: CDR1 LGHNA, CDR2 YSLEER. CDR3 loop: CASSQVAGGQETQYF. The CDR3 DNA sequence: TGCGCCAGCAGCCAAGTGGCGGGGGGGCAAGAGACCCAGTACTTC.

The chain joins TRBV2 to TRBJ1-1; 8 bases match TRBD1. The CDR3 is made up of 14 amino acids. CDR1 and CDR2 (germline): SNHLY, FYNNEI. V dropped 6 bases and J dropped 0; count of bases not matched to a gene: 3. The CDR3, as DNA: TGTGCCAGCAGCCTACAGGGGGTGAACACTGAAGCTTTCTTT. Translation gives CASSLQGVNTEAFF.

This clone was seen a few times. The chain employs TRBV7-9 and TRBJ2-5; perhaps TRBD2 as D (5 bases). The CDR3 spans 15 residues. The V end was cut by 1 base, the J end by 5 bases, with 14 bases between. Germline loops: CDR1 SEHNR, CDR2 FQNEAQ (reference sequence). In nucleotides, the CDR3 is TGTGCCAGCAGCTTAGGAGATGGGAGAAGGGAGACCCAGTACTTC. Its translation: CASSLGDGRRETQYF.

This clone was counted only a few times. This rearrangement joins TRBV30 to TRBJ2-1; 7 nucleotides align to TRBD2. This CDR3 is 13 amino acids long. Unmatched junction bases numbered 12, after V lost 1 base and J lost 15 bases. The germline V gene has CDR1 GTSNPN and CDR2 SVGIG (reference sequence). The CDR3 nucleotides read TGTGCCTGGAGTGGGAACTCCCTAGCGGCCTTGTTCTTC. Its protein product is CAWSGNSLAALFF.

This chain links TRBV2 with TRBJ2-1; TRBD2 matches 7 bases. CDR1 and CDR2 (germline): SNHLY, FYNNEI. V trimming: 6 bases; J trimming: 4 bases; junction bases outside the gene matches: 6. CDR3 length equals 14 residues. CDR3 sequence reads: CASSAGERYNEQFF. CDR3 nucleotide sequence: TGTGCCAGCAGCGCGGGAGAGCGGTACAATGAGCAGTTCTTC. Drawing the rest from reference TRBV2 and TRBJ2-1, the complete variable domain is EPEVTQTPSHQVTQMGQEVILRCVPISNHLYFYWYRQILGQKVEFLVSFYNNEISEKSEIFDDQFSVERPDGSNFTLKIRSTKLEDSAMYFCASSAGERYNEQFFGPGTRLTVL.

The CDR3, as DNA: TGTGCCAGCGGCCGGGGAGGCGGTGAAAAACTGTTTTTT. This translates into CASGRGGGEKLFF. The chain carries TRBV27 and TRBJ1-4; D unresolved. Trimming removed 8 bases from V and 7 bases from J, with 14 bases in between. The CDR3 runs 13 residues. From germline, CDR1 is MNHEY and CDR2 SMNVEV (reference sequence).

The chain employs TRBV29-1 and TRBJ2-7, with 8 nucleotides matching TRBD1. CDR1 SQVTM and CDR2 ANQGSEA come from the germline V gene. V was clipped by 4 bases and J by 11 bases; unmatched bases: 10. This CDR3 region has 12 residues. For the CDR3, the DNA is TGCAGCGTTGGTTCGACAGGGGCGGACGAGTACTTC. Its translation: CSVGSTGADEYF.

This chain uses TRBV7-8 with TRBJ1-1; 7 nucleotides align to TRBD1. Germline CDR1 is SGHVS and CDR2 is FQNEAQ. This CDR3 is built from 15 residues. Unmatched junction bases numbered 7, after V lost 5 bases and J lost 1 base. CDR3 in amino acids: CASSATGTANTEAFF. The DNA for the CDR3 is TGTGCCAGCAGCGCGACCGGGACAGCGAACACTGAAGCTTTCTTT.

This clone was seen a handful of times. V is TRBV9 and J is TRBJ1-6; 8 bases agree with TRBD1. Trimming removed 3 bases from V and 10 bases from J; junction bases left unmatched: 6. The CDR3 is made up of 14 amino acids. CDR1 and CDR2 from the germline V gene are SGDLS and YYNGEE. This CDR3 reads CASSATGEGSPLHF. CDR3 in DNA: TGTGCCAGCAGCGCGACAGGGGAAGGGTCACCCCTCCACTTT. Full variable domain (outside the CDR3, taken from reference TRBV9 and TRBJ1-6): DSGVTQTPKHLITATGQRVTLRCSPRSGDLSVYWYQQSLDQGLQFLIQYYNGEERAKGNILERFSAQQFPDLHSELNLSSLELGDSALYFCASSATGEGSPLHFGNGTRLTVT.

The CDR3 DNA is TGCAGCGTTGAAGGACTAGCGGGAGTTCCTGAGCAGTTCTTC. This sequence encodes CSVEGLAGVPEQFF. The gene calls are TRBV29-1 and TRBJ2-1; TRBD2 aligns across 12 bases. The J segment lost 9 bases and the V segment lost 1 base, leaving 4 bases of the junction unmatched. Germline CDR1 is SQVTM and CDR2 is ANQGSEA. The CDR3 contains 14 residues.

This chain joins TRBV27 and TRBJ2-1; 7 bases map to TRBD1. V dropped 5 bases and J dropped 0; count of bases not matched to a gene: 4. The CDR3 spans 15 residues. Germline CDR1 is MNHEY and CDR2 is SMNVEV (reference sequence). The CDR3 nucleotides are TGTGCCAGCAGTCCGAGGGGGCCCTCCTACAATGAGCAGTTCTTC. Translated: CASSPRGPSYNEQFF.

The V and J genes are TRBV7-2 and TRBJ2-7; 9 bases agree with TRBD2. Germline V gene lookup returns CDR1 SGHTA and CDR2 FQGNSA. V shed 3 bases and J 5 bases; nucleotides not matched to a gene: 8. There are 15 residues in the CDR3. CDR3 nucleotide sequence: TGTGCCAGCAGCTTGGCGGGAGGGCCGGTTAACGAGCAGTACTTC. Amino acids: CASSLAGGPVNEQYF.

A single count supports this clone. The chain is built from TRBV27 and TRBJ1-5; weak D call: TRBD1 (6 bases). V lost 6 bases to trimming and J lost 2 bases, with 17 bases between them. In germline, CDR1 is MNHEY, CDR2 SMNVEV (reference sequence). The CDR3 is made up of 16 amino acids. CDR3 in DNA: TGTGCCAGCAGCCACGGGACAACCCTCCGCAATCAGCCCCAGCATTTT. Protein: CASSHGTTLRNQPQHF.

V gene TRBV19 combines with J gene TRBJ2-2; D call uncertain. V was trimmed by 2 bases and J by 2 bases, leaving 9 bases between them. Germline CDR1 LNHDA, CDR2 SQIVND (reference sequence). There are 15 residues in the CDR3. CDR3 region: CASSISAGNTGELFF. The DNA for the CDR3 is TGTGCCAGTAGTATATCAGCAGGAAACACCGGGGAGCTGTTTTTT.

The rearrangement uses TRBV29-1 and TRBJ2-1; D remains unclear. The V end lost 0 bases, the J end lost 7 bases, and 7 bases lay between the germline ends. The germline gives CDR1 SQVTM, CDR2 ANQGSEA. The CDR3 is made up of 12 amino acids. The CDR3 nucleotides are TGCAGCGTTGAAGACCAGAGGAATGAGCAGTTCTTC. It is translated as CSVEDQRNEQFF.

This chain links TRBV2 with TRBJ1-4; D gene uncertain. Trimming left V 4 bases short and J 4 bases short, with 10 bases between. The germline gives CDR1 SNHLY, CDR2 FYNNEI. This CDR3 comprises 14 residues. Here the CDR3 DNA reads TGTGCCAGCAGTGGACTTACGAATAATGAAAAACTGTTTTTT. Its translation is CASSGLTNNEKLFF. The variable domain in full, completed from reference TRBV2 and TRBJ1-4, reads EPEVTQTPSHQVTQMGQEVILRCVPISNHLYFYWYRQILGQKVEFLVSFYNNEISEKSEIFDDQFSVERPDGSNFTLKIRSTKLEDSAMYFCASSGLTNNEKLFFGSGTQLSVL.

The CDR3, as DNA: TGTGCCAGCAGCCCACTGCGGGACTGGGTAACATATACGCAGTATTTT. It encodes CASSPLRDWVTYTQYF. The chain recombines TRBV7-9 with TRBJ2-3, with D tentatively TRBD2 (6 bases). There are 16 residues in the CDR3. With 5 bases removed from V and 7 bases from J, the gap between germline ends came to 22 bases. CDR1 SEHNR and CDR2 FQNEAQ come from the germline V gene (reference sequence).

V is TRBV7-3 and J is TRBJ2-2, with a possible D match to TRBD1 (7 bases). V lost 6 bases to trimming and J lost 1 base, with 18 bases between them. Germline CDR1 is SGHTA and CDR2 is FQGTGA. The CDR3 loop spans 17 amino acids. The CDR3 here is CASRKSRGDRNTGELFF. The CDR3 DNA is TGTGCCAGCAGAAAATCAAGGGGGGACAGGAACACCGGGGAGCTGTTTTTT.

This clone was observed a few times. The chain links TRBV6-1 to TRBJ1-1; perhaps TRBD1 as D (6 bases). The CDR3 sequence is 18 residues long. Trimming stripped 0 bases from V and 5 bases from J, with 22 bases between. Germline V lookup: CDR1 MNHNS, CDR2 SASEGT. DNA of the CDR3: TGTGCCAGCAGTGAAGCGCTTCCTATTAGGGGGAGCGGTACTGAAGCTTTCTTT. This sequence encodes CASSEALPIRGSGTEAFF.